Listed below are T cell receptor beta chains from one sample, sequenced in a study of blood T cells in healthy people across ages. In TCRdb, the 5' RACE reads were re-called with MiXCR into one record per CDR3 protein. The sample yields about 640,000 distinct CDR3 sequences, 58% seen once. Sequencing was done on a sample of blood. The origin of the receptors is a man aged 55 to 70 in good health. Both conserved end residues are part of each CDR3. A D gene is named only where the DNA matches it firmly.

CDR3aa | d_gene | v_gene | len | j_gene
CASTPGGNIQYF | NA | TRBV9 | 12 | TRBJ2-4
CASSHPEDSRETQYF | NA | TRBV3-1 | 15 | TRBJ2-5
CGVERSSGGRDEQFF | TRBD2 | TRBV29-1 | 15 | TRBJ2-1
CASSLGGDGNEQFF | NA | TRBV7-9 | 14 | TRBJ2-1
CASSFLQGTDTQYF | NA | TRBV7-2 | 14 | TRBJ2-3
CAITKTSGGGYNEQFF | TRBD2 | TRBV10-3 | 16 | TRBJ2-1
CASSPVRTGVEKLFF | TRBD1 | TRBV11-2 | 15 | TRBJ1-4
CASSFQRNEQFF | NA | TRBV12-3/TRBV12-4 | 12 | TRBJ2-1
CASSFLAGSQETQYF | TRBD2 | TRBV12-3/TRBV12-4 | 15 | TRBJ2-5
CSVSTGWGYEQYF | TRBD1 | TRBV29-1 | 13 | TRBJ2-7
CASSASGPAKNIQYF | NA | TRBV7-9 | 15 | TRBJ2-4
CASSARAGANVLTF | NA | TRBV11-2 | 14 | TRBJ2-6
CAISEPPTSGGNNEQYF | TRBD2 | TRBV10-3 | 17 | TRBJ2-7
CAISGGEGETQYF | TRBD2 | TRBV10-3 | 13 | TRBJ2-5
CASSRDWGETQYF | NA | TRBV6-6 | 13 | TRBJ2-5
CASSLGRLAETYEQYF | TRBD2 | TRBV5-6 | 16 | NA
CASSLARGGAVQPQHF | NA | TRBV7-2 | 16 | TRBJ1-5
CASSQNDRVSYEQYF | TRBD1 | TRBV4-1 | 15 | TRBJ2-7
CASRRTFQETQYF | NA | TRBV6-5 | 13 | TRBJ2-5
CASTTTAKGNQPQHF | NA | TRBV6-6 | 15 | TRBJ1-5
CASSLGRTGAYEQYF | NA | TRBV12-3/TRBV12-4 | 15 | TRBJ2-7
CASSFVGAGANVLTF | NA | TRBV11-2 | 15 | TRBJ2-6
CGVGGGGLWNEQFF | NA | TRBV29-1 | 14 | TRBJ2-1
CSAGEGTAWGQFF | TRBD2 | TRBV29-1 | 13 | TRBJ2-1
CATSRDGASGGNEQFF | TRBD2 | TRBV15 | 16 | TRBJ2-1
CASSVAPPHETQYF | NA | TRBV7-9 | 14 | TRBJ2-5